This TCR beta chain came from a study of cytomegalovirus exposure and HLA in healthy donors. J lost 2 bases, V lost 3 bases, and 7 bases had no gene match. The CDR3 is 17 residues long. Germline V lookup: CDR1 SGHDT, CDR2 YYEEEE. Researchers ran the PCR with 60 Vbeta and 13 Jbeta primers. Using immunoSEQ multiplex PCR, the repertoire was profiled, and TCRdb retains in-frame clones only, with some absent. This table holds a few hundred thousand clones, roughly 80% found once. Sequencing was done on a sample of PBMCs. V and J are TRBV5-6 and TRBJ2-1, with 11 bases lining up with TRBD2. The clonotype comes from a girl aged 2-10 years in good health and CMV-seronegative. CDR3: CASSWGTTSGAYNEQFF. The CDR3 DNA reads as TGTGCCAGCAGCTGGGGCACGACTAGCGGGGCCTACAATGAGCAGTTCTTC.